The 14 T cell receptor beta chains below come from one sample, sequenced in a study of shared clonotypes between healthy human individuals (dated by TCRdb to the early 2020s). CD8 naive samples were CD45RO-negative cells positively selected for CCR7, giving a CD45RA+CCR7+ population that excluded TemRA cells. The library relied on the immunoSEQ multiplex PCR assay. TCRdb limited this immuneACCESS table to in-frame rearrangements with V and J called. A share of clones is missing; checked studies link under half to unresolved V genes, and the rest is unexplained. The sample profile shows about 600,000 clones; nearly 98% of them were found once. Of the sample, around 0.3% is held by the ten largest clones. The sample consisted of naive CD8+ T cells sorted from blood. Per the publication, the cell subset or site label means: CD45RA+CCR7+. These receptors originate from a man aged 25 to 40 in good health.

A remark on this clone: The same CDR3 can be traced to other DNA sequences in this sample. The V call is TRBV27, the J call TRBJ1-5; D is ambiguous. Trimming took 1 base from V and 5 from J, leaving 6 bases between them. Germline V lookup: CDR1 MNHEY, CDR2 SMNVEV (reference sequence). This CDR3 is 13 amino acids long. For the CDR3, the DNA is TGTGCCAGCAGTTTATTCCGGGATCAGCCCCAGCATTTT. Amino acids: CASSLFRDQPQHF.

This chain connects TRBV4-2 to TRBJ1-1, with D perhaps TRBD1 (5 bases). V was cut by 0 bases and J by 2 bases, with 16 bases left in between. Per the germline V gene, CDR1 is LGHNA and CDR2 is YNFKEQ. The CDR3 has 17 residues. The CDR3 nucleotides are TGTGCCAGCAGCCAAGATCGCTGGGGCCAGGGAAACACTGAAGCTTTCTTT. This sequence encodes CASSQDRWGQGNTEAFF.

CDR3 nucleotides: TGCGCCAGCAGCCAAGCGCGGGGAGTCACTGAAGCTTTCTTT. Encoded protein: CASSQARGVTEAFF. The rearrangement links TRBV4-1 to TRBJ1-1; D is unresolved. The CDR3 has 14 amino acids. V was cut by 1 base and J by 4 bases, with 10 bases left in between. Looked up from germline, CDR1 is MGHRA and CDR2 is YSYEKL.

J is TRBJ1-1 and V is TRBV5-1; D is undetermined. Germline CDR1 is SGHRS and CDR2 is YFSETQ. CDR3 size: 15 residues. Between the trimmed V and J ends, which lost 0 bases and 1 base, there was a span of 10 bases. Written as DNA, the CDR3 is TGCGCCAGCAGCTTGGTCGGGGAGGCGAACACTGAAGCTTTCTTT. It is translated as CASSLVGEANTEAFF.

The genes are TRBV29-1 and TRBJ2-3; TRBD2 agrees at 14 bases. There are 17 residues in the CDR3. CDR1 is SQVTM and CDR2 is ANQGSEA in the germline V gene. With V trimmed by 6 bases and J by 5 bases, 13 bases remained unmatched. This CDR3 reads CSVGGTSGSSWEDTQYF. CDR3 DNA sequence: TGCAGCGTGGGGGGGACTAGCGGGAGCTCGTGGGAAGATACGCAGTATTTT.

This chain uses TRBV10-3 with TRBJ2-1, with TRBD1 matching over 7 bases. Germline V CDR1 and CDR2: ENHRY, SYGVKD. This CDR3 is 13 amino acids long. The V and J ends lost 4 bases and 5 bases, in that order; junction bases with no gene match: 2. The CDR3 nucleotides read TGTGCCATCAGTGGACAGGGAAACAATGAGCAGTTCTTC. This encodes CAISGQGNNEQFF.

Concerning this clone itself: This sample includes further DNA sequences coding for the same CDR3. Here the CDR3 DNA reads TGTGCCAGCAGCCCGGGACAGAACACTGAAGCTTTCTTT. Protein product: CASSPGQNTEAFF. The chain is built from TRBV27 and TRBJ1-1; tentatively, D is TRBD1 (6 bases). In germline, CDR1 is MNHEY, CDR2 SMNVEV (reference sequence). The CDR3 covers 13 residues. Trimming left V 6 bases short and J 1 base short, with 9 bases between.

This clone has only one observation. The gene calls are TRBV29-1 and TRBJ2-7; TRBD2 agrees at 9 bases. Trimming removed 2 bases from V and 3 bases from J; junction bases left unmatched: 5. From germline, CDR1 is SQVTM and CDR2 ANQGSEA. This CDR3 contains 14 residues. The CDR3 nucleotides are TGCAGCGTTGAACCGCTAGCGGGATACTACGAGCAGTACTTC. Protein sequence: CSVEPLAGYYEQYF.

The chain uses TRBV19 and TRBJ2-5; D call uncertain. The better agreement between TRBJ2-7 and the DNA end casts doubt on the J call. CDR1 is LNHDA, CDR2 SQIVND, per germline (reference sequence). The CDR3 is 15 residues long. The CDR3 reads CASSIGGAPSYEQYF. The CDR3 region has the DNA TGTGCCAGTAGTATAGGGGGTGCCCCATCCTACGAGCAGTACTTC.

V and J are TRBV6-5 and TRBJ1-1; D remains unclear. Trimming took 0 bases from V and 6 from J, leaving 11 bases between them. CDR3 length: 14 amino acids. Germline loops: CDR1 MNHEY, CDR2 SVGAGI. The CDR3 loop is CASSYSKEGAEAFF. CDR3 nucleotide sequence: TGTGCCAGCAGTTACTCGAAAGAGGGCGCTGAAGCTTTCTTT.

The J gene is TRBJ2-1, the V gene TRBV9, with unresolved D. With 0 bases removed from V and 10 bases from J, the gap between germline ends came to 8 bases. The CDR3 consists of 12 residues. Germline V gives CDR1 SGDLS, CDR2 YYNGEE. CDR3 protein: CASSVDLNEQFF. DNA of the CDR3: TGTGCCAGCAGCGTAGATCTCAACGAGCAGTTCTTC.

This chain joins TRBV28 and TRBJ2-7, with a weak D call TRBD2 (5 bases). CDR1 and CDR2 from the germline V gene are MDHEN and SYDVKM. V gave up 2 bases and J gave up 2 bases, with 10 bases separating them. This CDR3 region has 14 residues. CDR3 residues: CASSLSGSPYEQYF. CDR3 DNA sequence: TGTGCCAGCAGTTTAAGTGGGAGTCCCTACGAGCAGTACTTC.

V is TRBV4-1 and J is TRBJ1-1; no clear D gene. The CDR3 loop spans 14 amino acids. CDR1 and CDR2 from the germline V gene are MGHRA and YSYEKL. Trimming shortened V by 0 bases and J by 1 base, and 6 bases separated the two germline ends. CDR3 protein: CASSQDTANTEAFF. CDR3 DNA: TGCGCCAGCAGCCAAGATACGGCGAACACTGAAGCTTTCTTT.

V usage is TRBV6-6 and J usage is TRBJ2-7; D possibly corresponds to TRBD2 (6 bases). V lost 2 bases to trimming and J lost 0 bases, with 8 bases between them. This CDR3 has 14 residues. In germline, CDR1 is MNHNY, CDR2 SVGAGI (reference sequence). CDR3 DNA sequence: TGTGCCAGCAGTTACAGGCGGGACTCCTACGAGCAGTACTTC. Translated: CASSYRRDSYEQYF.